This T cell receptor (beta chain) was obtained from a study of vaccination effects on CD4 cells after COVID-19. Findings and limits, study-wide: In vaccinees who were healthy, merely 1 out of 255 vaccine-induced clones cross-reacted with common cold coronaviruses.

The repertoire was sequenced with immunoSEQ multiplex PCR; TCRdb's copy has only in-frame clones and lacks some. The data show 10,000 to 13,000 clones, with about two thirds seen just once and less than 25% held by the top ten. Viral peptide pools were used in the ViraFEST assay to expand antigen-specific CD4+ T cells, and sequencing came afterward. CD4+ T cell isolation took place after 10 days of culture. Recipients of the vaccine had no prior SARS-CoV-2 infection and negative nucleocapsid antibodies. Around 2.2 million PBMC were seeded per well and grown in the presence of 10 IU/ml IL-2 and roughly 9.9 ug/ml peptides. Cultures had half their medium replaced with IL-2 medium on days 3 and 7. CDR3 length: 14 amino acids. Germline loops: CDR1 SGDLS, CDR2 YYNGEE. V dropped 0 bases and J dropped 6 bases, with 12 bases sitting between them. A note on this clone: Its antigen is still unknown.

This sequence originates from a human donor who received a COVID-19 vaccine. Sequencing was performed on CD4+ T cells from PBMCs cultured with HCoV-229E spike peptides, taken before COVID-19 vaccination. The chain couples TRBV9 to TRBJ1-2; no reliable D call. The CDR3 protein is CASSVGRETDGYTF. For the CDR3, the DNA is TGTGCCAGCAGCGTAGGAAGGGAGACGGATGGCTACACCTTC. Complete variable domain (other parts from reference TRBV9 and TRBJ1-2): DSGVTQTPKHLITATGQRVTLRCSPRSGDLSVYWYQQSLDQGLQFLIQYYNGEERAKGNILERFSAQQFPDLHSELNLSSLELGDSALYFCASSVGRETDGYTFGSGTRLTVV.